The 17 T cell receptor beta chains below were found in one sample sequenced in a study of T cell repertoires in cytomegalovirus infection. TCRdb reprocessed the reads with MiXCR, giving one entry per CDR3 protein. This sample has about 310,000 distinct CDR3 sequences, with 17% found just once. Sequenced material: PBMCs. These receptors all stem from a human donor in good health (CMV status not recorded). Some clones in this sample may be carry-over from other donors' samples.

The chain has TRBV12-3 or TRBV12-4 and TRBJ2-7, with 7 bases fitting TRBD2. The CDR3 has 14 residues. J gave up 5 bases and V 1 base, and 5 bases lay outside the gene matches. The CDR3 is CASSLGGGINEQYF. The CDR3 bases are TGTGCCAGCAGTTTAGGGGGGGGGATCAACGAGCAGTACTTC.

This clonotype was observed many times. The J gene is TRBJ1-4, the V gene TRBV12-3 or TRBV12-4, with TRBD1 matching over 10 bases. The CDR3 totals 15 residues. With V trimmed by 5 bases and J by 7 bases, 7 bases remained unmatched. As DNA, the CDR3 is TGTGCCAGCAGTCCCGGAAGGACAGGGGGTGAAAAACTGTTTTTT. Translating gives CASSPGRTGGEKLFF.

Remarks on this clonotype: A much larger clone differs from this one at a single base, so this may be a read error. The rearrangement uses TRBV7-2 and TRBJ2-7; maybe TRBD2 (5 bases). Germline assignment: CDR1 SGHTA and CDR2 FQGNSA. This CDR3 is built from 16 residues. V was clipped by 4 bases and J by 2 bases, with 18 bases between them. CDR3 in DNA: TGTGCCAGCAGCTCAGCGCGGGTGGTAGCCCCCTACGAGCAGTACTTC. This sequence encodes CASSSARVVAPYEQYF.

The table lists this clonotype with a count of one. The rearrangement joins TRBV5-6 to TRBJ1-2; TRBD1 aligns across 7 bases. The germline V gene has CDR1 SGHDT and CDR2 YYEEEE. The CDR3 runs 14 residues. Trimming took 6 bases from V and 7 from J; bases not matched to a gene: 12. The CDR3 sequence is CASTPTQTGSGYTF. In DNA, the CDR3 is TGTGCCAGCACCCCAACTCAGACAGGGTCTGGCTACACCTTC.

This clonotype was picked up a small number of times. V usage is TRBV27 and J usage is TRBJ1-2; possibly TRBD1 for D (5 bases). V was trimmed by 2 bases and J by 3 bases, leaving 16 bases between them. The CDR3 spans 16 residues. Germline V gives CDR1 MNHEY, CDR2 SMNVEV (reference sequence). The CDR3 nucleotides are TGTGCCAGCAGTTTAAATCAAACCGTCAGGGACTATGGCTACACCTTC. Encoded protein: CASSLNQTVRDYGYTF.

In its sample, this clonotype was seen a few times. This CDR3 is CASSGTWASVGEQFF. In DNA, the CDR3 is TGCGCCAGCAGCGGGACTTGGGCTAGCGTCGGTGAGCAGTTCTTC. The V gene is TRBV5-1, the J gene TRBJ2-1; D might be TRBD2 (6 bases). V lost 4 bases, J lost 9 bases, and 20 bases lay in between. The CDR3 runs to 15 residues. Germline-derived CDR1 and CDR2 are SGHRS and YFSETQ. The variable domain in full, with the rest retrieved from reference TRBV5-1 and TRBJ2-1, is KAGVTQTPRYLIKTRGQQVTLSCSPISGHRSVSWYQQTPGQGLQFLFEYFSETQRNKGNFPGRFSGRQFSNSRSEMNVSTLELGDSALYLCASSGTWASVGEQFFGPGTRLTVL.

CDR3 DNA sequence: TGTGCCAGCTCACCACAGGGGGCGCGATCACTCCTCCAGTTCTTC. Protein: CASSPQGARSLLQFF. The chain carries TRBV18 and TRBJ2-1, with 7 bases fitting TRBD1. Germline V lookup: CDR1 KGHSH, CDR2 LQKENI. J gave up 13 bases and V 1 base, and 13 bases lay outside the gene matches. The CDR3 totals 15 residues.

This clonotype has only a few counts. The rearrangement links TRBV7-2 to TRBJ1-2; TRBD1 matches 8 bases. The V segment lost 3 bases and the J segment 3 bases; nucleotides outside the gene matches: 6. The length of the CDR3 is 15 residues. Germline assignment: CDR1 SGHTA and CDR2 FQGNSA. CDR3 sequence (DNA): TGTGCCAGCAGCTTTACGACAGGGGAAGACTATGGCTACACCTTC. This codes for CASSFTTGEDYGYTF.

This clonotype was detected only a few times. V is TRBV12-3 or TRBV12-4 and J is TRBJ1-5; D unclear. Trimming shortened V by 3 bases and J by 1 base, and 4 bases separated the two germline ends. The CDR3 covers 13 residues. This CDR3 is CASSFWSNQPQHF. CDR3 DNA: TGTGCCAGCAGTTTTTGGAGCAATCAGCCCCAGCATTTT.

This clonotype was seen at least ten times. The chain couples TRBV7-2 to TRBJ1-2; the D is unclear. The germline CDR1 and CDR2 sequences are SGHTA and FQGNSA. V was clipped by 5 bases and J by 5 bases, with 33 bases between them. CDR3 length equals 20 residues. Here the CDR3 reads CASSLFRTVGQPLIGYGYTF. In DNA, the CDR3 is TGTGCCAGCAGCCTTTTTAGGACGGTCGGCCAGCCTTTAATAGGATATGGCTACACCTTC.

The chain couples TRBV27 to TRBJ2-7; 10 bases match TRBD2. This CDR3 region has 16 residues. The junction had 11 bases not matched to a gene; V was cut back by 7 bases and J by 2 bases. Germline assignment: CDR1 MNHEY and CDR2 SMNVEV (reference sequence). CDR3 nucleotide sequence: TGTGCCAGCAAATCTAGCGGGGGACCGACAACCTACGAGCAGTACTTC. It yields the protein CASKSSGGPTTYEQYF.

This clonotype was found a few times. The chain has TRBV4-3 and TRBJ2-3, with 14 bases fitting TRBD2. CDR3 length: 17 amino acids. V was clipped by 5 bases and J by 2 bases; unmatched bases: 6. The germline gives CDR1 LGHNA, CDR2 YSLEER. DNA for the CDR3: TGCGCCAGCAGCTTCAGACTAGCGGGGGGGATCACAGATACGCAGTATTTT. Encoded protein: CASSFRLAGGITDTQYF.

The chain combines TRBV29-1 with TRBJ2-5; 7 bases are shared with TRBD1. The CDR3 has 15 amino acids. Trimming cost V 7 bases and J 5 bases; bases outside gene matches: 16. CDR1 SQVTM and CDR2 ANQGSEA come from the germline V gene. The CDR3 sequence: CSEKRQDRSQETQYF. The CDR3 bases are TGCAGCGAGAAAAGACAGGACAGGAGTCAGGAGACCCAGTACTTC.

Ten or more counts support this clonotype. V usage is TRBV7-2 and J usage is TRBJ2-5; D might be TRBD2 (7 bases). The germline V gene has CDR1 SGHTA and CDR2 FQGNSA. The V end lost 5 bases, the J end lost 5 bases, and 15 bases lay between the germline ends. The CDR3 consists of 14 residues. CDR3 bases: TGTGCCAGCAGCCTTTGGGGGGGGCGTGAGACCCAGTACTTC. This translates into CASSLWGGRETQYF. Full variable domain (rest looked up from reference TRBV7-2 and TRBJ2-5): GAGVSQSPSNKVTEKGKDVELRCDPISGHTALYWYRQSLGQGLEFLIYFQGNSAPDKSGLPSDRFSAERTGGSVSTLTIQRTQQEDSAVYLCASSLWGGRETQYFGPGTRLLVL.

The gene calls are TRBV20-1 and TRBJ1-5; D is perhaps TRBD1 (5 bases). Per germline, CDR1 DFQATT and CDR2 SNEGSKA (reference sequence). This CDR3 is built from 15 residues. Deletions cut 4 bases from V and 4 bases from J, with 17 bases between. This chain's CDR3 is CSATSSRALNQPQHF. The DNA for the CDR3 is TGCAGTGCTACTTCGAGCAGGGCACTAAATCAGCCCCAGCATTTT.

The sample holds many counts of this clonotype. The chain combines TRBV6-1 with TRBJ1-1, with D perhaps TRBD1 (6 bases). This CDR3 spans 14 amino acids. Trimming took off 5 bases at V and 7 bases at J, with 17 bases between the two ends. Germline V gene sequence: CDR1 MNHNS, CDR2 SASEGT. CDR3 sequence reads: CASSTLGAELEAFF. The CDR3 DNA is TGTGCCAGCAGTACCCTGGGGGCGGAACTTGAAGCTTTCTTT.

This clonotype showed up just a few times. The rearrangement joins TRBV7-3 to TRBJ1-5; D remains ambiguous. This CDR3 region has 13 residues. In germline, CDR1 is SGHTA, CDR2 FQGTGA. V shed 6 bases and J shed 8 bases, with 14 bases lying between them. The CDR3 DNA sequence: TGTGCCAGCAGTTTAGGGTACGGAAAGCCCCAGCATTTT. This codes for CASSLGYGKPQHF.